This is a list of T cell receptor beta chains from one sample in a study of T-cell memory formation after mild COVID-19. TCRdb itself ran the 5' RACE reads through MiXCR, one entry per CDR3 protein. The sample lists 500,000 to 550,000 distinct CDR3 sequences, roughly 22% occurring once. What was sequenced was PBMCs or a T cell subset sorted from them (not recorded which). All receptors derive from an adult woman who had mild COVID-19 (a few samples of this study predate the infection). Cell type and time point are not known. Both conserved end residues are part of each CDR3. D genes are given only for firm matches. Not all rows give a size; the values are once, few, many and, for expanded clones, a class.

abundance	d_gene	v_gene	j_gene	CDR3aa	CDR3nt
many	-	TRBV19	TRBJ2-1	CASSAGGDYNEQFF	TGTGCCAGTAGTGCTGGCGGGGACTACAATGAGCAGTTCTTC
few	-	TRBV5-4	TRBJ2-2	CASSLGGAGAGELFF	TGTGCCAGCAGCTTGGGCGGGGCAGGGGCCGGGGAGCTGTTTTTT
few	-	TRBV6-5	TRBJ2-1	CASSYRGGNEQFF	TGTGCCAGCAGTTATCGAGGGGGCAATGAGCAGTTCTTC
few	-	TRBV4-1	TRBJ1-1	CASSQVGTGRPEAFF	TGCGCCAGCAGCCAAGTCGGGACGGGCCGGCCTGAAGCTTTCTTT
few	TRBD1	TRBV7-8	TRBJ2-5	CASSLARGRDRGQETQYF	TGTGCCAGCAGCTTAGCGCGGGGTCGGGACAGGGGGCAAGAGACCCAGTACTTC
-	TRBD2	TRBV5-1	TRBJ2-5	CASSLRTSGGQETQYF	TGCGCCAGCAGCCTCAGGACTAGCGGGGGCCAAGAGACCCAGTACTTC
-	-	TRBV2	TRBJ1-5	CASSAYGVNRPQHF	TGTGCCAGCAGTGCATATGGGGTCAATCGGCCCCAGCATTTT
-	TRBD2	TRBV5-1	TRBJ2-1	CASSLLTSGGAGGYNEQFF	TGCGCCAGCAGCTTACTGACTAGCGGGGGGGCCGGAGGATACAATGAGCAGTTCTTC
many	-	TRBV15	TRBJ1-5	CATSRVSRGGQPQHF	TGTGCCACCAGCAGAGTTTCGAGGGGCGGTCAGCCCCAGCATTTT
-	TRBD1	TRBV3-1	TRBJ1-2	CASSQAGQGDGYTF	TGTGCCAGCAGCCAGGCAGGACAGGGTGATGGCTACACCTTC
-	TRBD1	TRBV25-1	TRBJ2-5	CASSRKGTGGVTQYF	TGTGCCAGCAGTAGAAAGGGGACAGGGGGAGTGACCCAGTACTTC
-	-	TRBV2	TRBJ1-2	CASSESGYTF	TGTGCCAGCAGTGAATCCGGCTACACCTTC
-	-	TRBV29-1	TRBJ1-4	CSVEGGATNEKLFF	TGCAGCGTTGAGGGAGGGGCAACTAATGAAAAACTGTTTTTT
-	-	TRBV6-5	TRBJ2-2	CASGRGYTGELFF	TGTGCCAGCGGAAGGGGGTATACCGGGGAGCTGTTTTTT
-	-	TRBV15	TRBJ1-5	CATSRDERVQPQHF	TGTGCCACCAGCAGAGATGAAAGGGTGCAGCCCCAGCATTTT
few	-	TRBV5-1	TRBJ2-7	CASRIQEDYEQYF	TGCGCCAGCAGAATTCAGGAGGATTACGAGCAGTACTTC
few	TRBD2	TRBV12-3/TRBV12-4	TRBJ2-2	CASSFLAGDTGELFF	TGTGCCAGCAGTTTTCTAGCGGGAGACACCGGGGAGCTGTTTTTT
-	-	TRBV24-1	TRBJ2-2	CATSDLRQNTGELFF	TGTGCCACCAGTGATTTGAGGCAGAACACCGGGGAGCTGTTTTTT
-	TRBD1	TRBV10-3	TRBJ1-2	CAISGGQGANYGYTF	TGTGCCATCAGTGGGGGACAGGGGGCCAACTATGGCTACACCTTC
few	-	TRBV19	TRBJ1-2	CASSIEVPDRPYGYTF	TGTGCCAGTAGTATAGAGGTCCCCGACAGACCCTATGGCTACACCTTC
-	-	TRBV11-3	TRBJ2-3	CASSENKLDTQYF	TGTGCCAGCAGCGAAAACAAGCTAGATACGCAGTATTTT
-	-	TRBV7-9	TRBJ2-7	CASSLSAGLVIYEQYF	TGTGCCAGCAGCTTAAGTGCCGGACTGGTTATCTACGAGCAGTACTTC
-	TRBD2	TRBV6-1	TRBJ2-7	CAAGVGEGYEQYF	TGTGCCGCGGGGGTCGGGGAAGGCTACGAGCAGTACTTC
once	-	TRBV6-1	TRBJ1-1	CASRPNRVTEAFF	TGTGCCAGCAGACCCAACAGGGTTACTGAAGCTTTCTTT
-	TRBD1	TRBV20-1	TRBJ2-7	CSAPGTGPGEQYF	TGCAGTGCTCCCGGGACAGGGCCGGGCGAGCAGTACTTC
-	-	TRBV12-3/TRBV12-4	TRBJ2-2	CASGPGTTNTGELFF	TGTGCCAGCGGACCTGGGACAACGAACACCGGGGAGCTGTTTTTT
-	TRBD1	TRBV19	TRBJ2-1	CASRGTGASYNEQFF	TGTGCCAGTAGGGGGACAGGGGCCTCCTACAATGAGCAGTTCTTC
-	-	TRBV20-1	TRBJ2-1	CSARVARAIQWEQFF	TGCAGTGCTAGAGTGGCCAGGGCAATACAATGGGAGCAGTTCTTC
-	TRBD1	TRBV6-5	TRBJ2-2	CDSSPGTGVGELFF	TGTGACAGCAGTCCTGGGACAGGGGTGGGGGAGCTGTTTTTT
-	-	TRBV19	TRBJ1-2	CASTMNYGYTF	TGTGCCAGTACTATGAACTATGGCTACACCTTC
-	TRBD1	TRBV5-1	TRBJ2-7	CASRDRSSSYEQYF	TGCGCCAGCAGGGACAGGTCGAGCTCCTACGAGCAGTACTTC
-	-	TRBV5-4	TRBJ2-5	CASSPTRTVGETQYF	TGTGCCAGCAGCCCGACCCGGACGGTGGGCGAGACCCAGTACTTC
few	TRBD1	TRBV7-2	TRBJ1-4	CASSLRTGQEKLFF	TGTGCCAGCAGCTTAAGGACAGGGCAGGAAAAACTGTTTTTT
few	-	TRBV28	TRBJ2-3	CASSSLLDTQYF	TGTGCCAGCAGTTCACTACTAGATACGCAGTATTTT
-	TRBD2	TRBV9	TRBJ2-3	CASSEGLADTDTQYF	TGTGCCAGCAGCGAGGGACTAGCGGATACAGATACGCAGTATTTT
-	TRBD1	TRBV7-9	TRBJ2-2	CASSVADRVNTGELFF	TGTGCCAGCAGCGTTGCGGACAGGGTGAACACCGGGGAGCTGTTTTTT
few	-	TRBV6-5	TRBJ2-5	CASSGRVQETQYF	TGTGCCAGCAGTGGACGGGTTCAAGAGACCCAGTACTTC
-	-	TRBV6-5	TRBJ2-3	CASSSSRSGTDTQYF	-
few	TRBD2	TRBV19	TRBJ2-1	CASSIARGLDPLWNEQFF	TGTGCCAGTAGTATAGCCCGGGGACTAGATCCACTATGGAATGAGCAGTTCTTC
-	-	TRBV12-3/TRBV12-4	TRBJ2-5	CASSAWDEETQYF	TGTGCCAGCAGTGCCTGGGATGAAGAGACCCAGTACTTC